Listed below are T cell receptor beta chains from one sample, sequenced in a study of T cell changes during pregnancy in multiple sclerosis. Method: immunoSEQ multiplex PCR; TCRdb's copy keeps in-frame clones and lacks some. This sample carries 20,000 to 25,000 clones, about 90% of them seen once, and the ten largest clones take roughly 5%. The sample here was CD8+ T cells from peripheral blood mononuclear cells, taken in the second trimester of pregnancy. These receptors all stem from a female donor in good health, enrolled as a control in a pregnancy study. CDR3s include the opening cysteine and the closing phenylalanine or tryptophan. D genes are given only for firm matches. Clone size is given for some rows only: seen once, a few or many times, or a class if the clone is expanded.

clone size: once
D gene: NA
V gene: TRBV27
J gene: TRBJ1-5
CDR3 DNA: TGTGCCAGCAGTTTATCGTGGGGGCTTAATCAGCCCCAGCATTTT
CDR3 protein: CASSLSWGLNQPQHF

clone size: NA
D gene: TRBD2
V gene: TRBV19
J gene: TRBJ2-2
CDR3 DNA: TGTGCCAGTAGTATAGATGGGGGGGATGCCGGGGAGCTGTTTTTT
CDR3 protein: CASSIDGGDAGELFF

clone size: NA
D gene: TRBD2
V gene: TRBV28
J gene: TRBJ2-1
CDR3 DNA: TGTGCCAGCAGCCCCGGGACTAGCCCTGTCCATGAGCAGTTCTTC
CDR3 protein: CASSPGTSPVHEQFF

clone size: NA
D gene: TRBD2
V gene: TRBV6-5
J gene: TRBJ2-7
CDR3 DNA: TGTGCCAGCAGGGGGGGGAGGAGGGGCTACGAGCAGTACTTC
CDR3 protein: CASRGGRRGYEQYF

clone size: NA
D gene: NA
V gene: TRBV13
J gene: TRBJ1-1
CDR3 DNA: TGTGCCAGCAGCTTAGTCCGCTCACGGCGGTACCGTCGGCCTGAAGCTTTCTTT
CDR3 protein: CASSLVRSRRYRRPEAFF

clone size: once
D gene: NA
V gene: TRBV20-1
J gene: TRBJ2-1
CDR3 DNA: TGTACGATCCCGAGGAACAATGAGCAGTTCTTC
CDR3 protein: CTIPRNNEQFF

clone size: NA
D gene: TRBD1
V gene: TRBV4-1
J gene: TRBJ1-1
CDR3 DNA: TGCGCCAGCAGCCAAGACGACAGGGAGAACACTGAAGCTTTCTTT
CDR3 protein: CASSQDDRENTEAFF

clone size: NA
D gene: NA
V gene: TRBV6-5
J gene: TRBJ2-1
CDR3 DNA: TGTGCCAGCAGTTACACAGAACTGAGCTCCTACAATGAGCAGTTCTTC
CDR3 protein: CASSYTELSSYNEQFF

clone size: NA
D gene: NA
V gene: TRBV4-1
J gene: TRBJ2-7
CDR3 DNA: TGCGCCAGCAGCCCCGACAGTTCCTTAGAGCAGTACTTC
CDR3 protein: CASSPDSSLEQYF

clone size: NA
D gene: TRBD2
V gene: TRBV7-2
J gene: TRBJ2-1
CDR3 DNA: TGTGCCAGCAGCATCCTAGCGGGGGCCTACAATGAGCAGTTCTTC
CDR3 protein: CASSILAGAYNEQFF

clone size: NA
D gene: NA
V gene: TRBV7-8
J gene: TRBJ1-5
CDR3 DNA: TGTGCCAGCAGCCTCCCCCCCCAGGCCCAGCATTTT
CDR3 protein: CASSLPPQAQHF

clone size: medium-sized
D gene: TRBD2
V gene: TRBV5-4
J gene: TRBJ2-2
CDR3 DNA: TGTGCCAGCAGCATCGGGACTAGTTTTTCCGGGGAGCTGTTTTTT
CDR3 protein: CASSIGTSFSGELFF

clone size: NA
D gene: NA
V gene: TRBV27
J gene: TRBJ2-1
CDR3 DNA: TGTGCCAGCAGTTTTGAGTTTTCCTACAATGAGCAGTTCTTC
CDR3 protein: CASSFEFSYNEQFF

clone size: NA
D gene: NA
V gene: TRBV21-1
J gene: TRBJ2-1
CDR3 DNA: TGTGCCAGCAGGGGACAGGGTCTAGCTGGGAATGAGCAGTTCTTC
CDR3 protein: CASRGQGLAGNEQFF

clone size: NA
D gene: NA
V gene: TRBV18
J gene: TRBJ2-1
CDR3 DNA: TGTGCCAGCTCCCAGACTATACAGGAGCAGTTCTTC
CDR3 protein: CASSQTIQEQFF

clone size: NA
D gene: NA
V gene: TRBV6-6
J gene: TRBJ2-5
CDR3 DNA: TGTGCCAGCAGTTACGGACAAAACGGGGGCCAAGAGACCCAGTACTTC
CDR3 protein: CASSYGQNGGQETQYF

clone size: few
D gene: TRBD1
V gene: TRBV2
J gene: TRBJ1-5
CDR3 DNA: TGTGCCAGCACGCTGGACAGGGAATATCAGCCCCAGCATTTT
CDR3 protein: CASTLDREYQPQHF

clone size: NA
D gene: TRBD2
V gene: TRBV30
J gene: TRBJ2-1
CDR3 DNA: TGTGCCTCTACATGGGAGGGGACTGAGCAGTTCTTC
CDR3 protein: CASTWEGTEQFF

clone size: NA
D gene: TRBD2
V gene: TRBV10-3
J gene: TRBJ2-1
CDR3 DNA: TGTGCCATCAGTGAGTCGGCTAGCGGGAGGGTCAATGAGCAGTTCTTC
CDR3 protein: CAISESASGRVNEQFF

clone size: NA
D gene: NA
V gene: TRBV2
J gene: TRBJ2-7
CDR3 DNA: TGTGCCAGCAGTGAACTCTACGAGCAGTACTTC
CDR3 protein: CASSELYEQYF

clone size: NA
D gene: TRBD1
V gene: TRBV7-3
J gene: TRBJ2-6
CDR3 DNA: TGTGCCAGCAGTCAGAGACAGGGGGGATTTGGGGCCAACGTCCTGACTTTC
CDR3 protein: CASSQRQGGFGANVLTF

clone size: NA
D gene: TRBD2
V gene: TRBV7-9
J gene: TRBJ2-5
CDR3 DNA: TGTGCCAGCAGCTTTCCAGCGGGAGTGGGGGAGACCCAGTACTTC
CDR3 protein: CASSFPAGVGETQYF

clone size: NA
D gene: NA
V gene: TRBV4-2
J gene: TRBJ2-2
CDR3 DNA: TGTGCCAGCAGCCAAGGAACCCCTCGAGACACCGGGGAGCTGTTTTTT
CDR3 protein: CASSQGTPRDTGELFF

clone size: NA
D gene: TRBD1
V gene: TRBV7-9
J gene: TRBJ2-1
CDR3 DNA: TGTGCCAGCAGCTTAGGGGCCCGGGACAGGGGTTTTCGGTACAATGAGCAGTTCTTC
CDR3 protein: CASSLGARDRGFRYNEQFF

clone size: NA
D gene: TRBD1
V gene: TRBV5-1
J gene: TRBJ1-2
CDR3 DNA: TGCGCCAGCAGCCCAACAAGGACAGGGGGCGAGGTAGGGGGCTACACCTTC
CDR3 protein: CASSPTRTGGEVGGYTF

clone size: NA
D gene: NA
V gene: TRBV7-8
J gene: TRBJ2-7
CDR3 DNA: TGTGCCAGCAGCTTTGCCAGGGAGCAGTACTTC
CDR3 protein: CASSFAREQYF

clone size: NA
D gene: TRBD1
V gene: TRBV7-9
J gene: TRBJ1-5
CDR3 DNA: TGTGCCAGCAGCTCGGACAGGGCGGGCAATCAGCCCCAGCATTTT
CDR3 protein: CASSSDRAGNQPQHF

clone size: NA
D gene: NA
V gene: TRBV29-1
J gene: TRBJ2-7
CDR3 DNA: TGCAGCGTTGATGTCGGTGGTTCGGAGCAGTACTTC
CDR3 protein: CSVDVGGSEQYF

clone size: NA
D gene: NA
V gene: TRBV30
J gene: TRBJ2-1
CDR3 DNA: TGTGCCTGGAGTGTAATCGTAGATGAGCAGTTCTTC
CDR3 protein: CAWSVIVDEQFF

clone size: NA
D gene: NA
V gene: TRBV5-7
J gene: TRBJ2-1
CDR3 DNA: TGTGCCAGCAGCGTAGGAGGCCCCCGGAGATACAATGAGCAGTTCTTC
CDR3 protein: CASSVGGPRRYNEQFF

clone size: NA
D gene: NA
V gene: TRBV5-1
J gene: TRBJ2-3
CDR3 DNA: TGCGCCAGCAGCTTGGACTCCCTCCGCACAGATACGCAGTATTTT
CDR3 protein: CASSLDSLRTDTQYF

clone size: NA
D gene: NA
V gene: TRBV4-1
J gene: TRBJ1-2
CDR3 DNA: TGCGCCAGCAGCCAAGTGGTTGGCCACCCCATGCATGGCTACACCTTC
CDR3 protein: CASSQVVGHPMHGYTF

clone size: NA
D gene: TRBD1
V gene: TRBV5-1
J gene: TRBJ2-5
CDR3 DNA: TGCGCCAGCAGCACGAGGGACAGGGGGGGGACCCAGTACTTC
CDR3 protein: CASSTRDRGGTQYF

clone size: NA
D gene: NA
V gene: TRBV13
J gene: TRBJ2-7
CDR3 DNA: TGTGCCAGCAGCGACCTAGAGACCGAGCAGTACTTC
CDR3 protein: CASSDLETEQYF

clone size: NA
D gene: NA
V gene: TRBV4-1
J gene: TRBJ1-5
CDR3 DNA: TGCGCCAGCAGCCATTATAGCAATCAGCCCCAGCATTTT
CDR3 protein: CASSHYSNQPQHF

clone size: few
D gene: NA
V gene: TRBV7-8
J gene: TRBJ2-7
CDR3 DNA: TGTGCCAGCAGCGCCGACAGAGCCACCTCCTACGAGCAGTACTTC
CDR3 protein: CASSADRATSYEQYF

clone size: NA
D gene: NA
V gene: TRBV28
J gene: TRBJ1-6
CDR3 DNA: TGTGCCAGCAGCGCCGGGTGGTATTCACCCCTCCACTTT
CDR3 protein: CASSAGWYSPLHF

clone size: NA
D gene: NA
V gene: TRBV19
J gene: TRBJ2-3
CDR3 DNA: TGTGCCAGTAGTATTTCACTTGAACGCACAGATACGCAGTATTTT
CDR3 protein: CASSISLERTDTQYF

clone size: NA
D gene: NA
V gene: TRBV7-8
J gene: TRBJ2-3
CDR3 DNA: TGTGCCAGCAGCTCCGAGCTAGATACGCAGTATTTT
CDR3 protein: CASSSELDTQYF

clone size: NA
D gene: NA
V gene: TRBV5-5
J gene: TRBJ2-7
CDR3 DNA: TGTGCCAGCAGCTTTAAGACTAGCTACGAGCAGTACTTC
CDR3 protein: CASSFKTSYEQYF

clone size: once
D gene: NA
V gene: TRBV7-2
J gene: TRBJ2-1
CDR3 DNA: TGTGCCAGCAGCTTAGCAGGGGTTAGAGCCTACAATGAGCAGTTCTTC
CDR3 protein: CASSLAGVRAYNEQFF

clone size: NA
D gene: NA
V gene: TRBV6-5
J gene: TRBJ1-5
CDR3 DNA: TGTGCCAGCAGCTTGGACAGATATCAGCCCCAGCATTTT
CDR3 protein: CASSLDRYQPQHF

clone size: NA
D gene: TRBD2
V gene: TRBV7-7
J gene: TRBJ2-1
CDR3 DNA: TGTGCCAGCAGCTTAGGGACTAGCGGGGAATACAATGAGCAGTTCTTC
CDR3 protein: CASSLGTSGEYNEQFF

clone size: NA
D gene: TRBD1
V gene: TRBV7-8
J gene: TRBJ1-5
CDR3 DNA: TGTGCCAGCAGCTTATCGGGGACAGATAATAGCAATCAGCCCCAGCATTTT
CDR3 protein: CASSLSGTDNSNQPQHF

clone size: NA
D gene: NA
V gene: TRBV19
J gene: TRBJ1-2
CDR3 DNA: TGTGCCAGTAGTATGGGGCAGCCCTATGGCTACACCTTC
CDR3 protein: CASSMGQPYGYTF

clone size: NA
D gene: TRBD1
V gene: TRBV27
J gene: TRBJ2-5
CDR3 DNA: TGTGCCAGCAGTGTAGACAGGGCCCAAGAGACCCAGTACTTC
CDR3 protein: CASSVDRAQETQYF

clone size: once
D gene: NA
V gene: TRBV4-2
J gene: TRBJ2-7
CDR3 DNA: TGTGCCAGCAGCCCCGGGGGCTACGAGCAGTACTTC
CDR3 protein: CASSPGGYEQYF

clone size: NA
D gene: NA
V gene: TRBV30
J gene: TRBJ1-1
CDR3 DNA: TGTGCCTGGAGTGTATCAAGAGACACTGAAGCTTTCTTT
CDR3 protein: CAWSVSRDTEAFF